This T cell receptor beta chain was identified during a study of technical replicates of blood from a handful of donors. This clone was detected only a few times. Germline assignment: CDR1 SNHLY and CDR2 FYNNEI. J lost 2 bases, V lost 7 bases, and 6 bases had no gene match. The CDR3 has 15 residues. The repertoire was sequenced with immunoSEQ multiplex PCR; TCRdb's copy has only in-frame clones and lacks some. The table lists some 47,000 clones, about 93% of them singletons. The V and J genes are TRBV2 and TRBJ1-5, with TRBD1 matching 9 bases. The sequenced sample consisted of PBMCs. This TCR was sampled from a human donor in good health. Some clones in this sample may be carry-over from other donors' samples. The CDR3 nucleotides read TGTGCCAGCAATGGACAGGGGCGCGGCAATCAGCCCCAGCATTTT. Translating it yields CASNGQGRGNQPQHF.